This T cell receptor beta chain originates from a study of T cell repertoires in cytomegalovirus infection. In the study overall: HLA-B-restricted CMV epitopes that are well studied were used alongside recently identified HLA-C-restricted ones. Matching HLA type and CMV infection were both indicated by public TCR beta signatures.

The study, taken as a whole, reports: Ex vivo responses were dominated by HLA-C-restricted CMV-specific TCR beta clonotypes. Cumulative frequency (of public TCR beta family members) identified carriers of CMV plus the relevant HLA.

This clonotype occurred a few times. The target antigen is unknown. This CDR3 spans 12 amino acids. Germline V gene sequence: CDR1 SGHNT, CDR2 YYREEE (reference sequence). Trimming removed 1 base at V and 8 bases at J, with 7 bases between. Each CDR3 protein gets one entry after TCRdb re-called the reads with MiXCR. The table lists about 120,000 distinct CDR3 sequences, around 30% of them singletons. The chain combines TRBV5-4 with TRBJ2-1; tentatively, D is TRBD2 (5 bases). The receptor was isolated from a human donor in good health (CMV status not recorded). Some clones in this sample may be carry-over from other donors' samples. This specimen was CD8+ T cells from cultured PBMCs, taken from culture after CMV antigen stimulation. The CDR3 reads CASSLYSDEQFF. DNA of the CDR3: TGTGCCAGCAGCTTGTATAGCGATGAGCAGTTCTTC.